Listed below are T cell receptor beta chains from one sample, sequenced in a study of CD8+ T cells in alopecia areata. Sequenced by immunoSEQ multiplex PCR; TCRdb stores in-frame clones only, minus some. The repertoire holds some 220,000 clones, about 57% seen once, with roughly 1.6% in the top ten. Here the sequenced sample was CD4+ T cells sorted from blood, taken at week 4, from a patient treated with tofacitinib. Receptors were obtained from a human donor with alopecia areata. Each CDR3 is given with its conserved first and last residue. D genes are given only for firm matches. Clone size is shown for a subset of rows, as once, few, many or a class of expanded clone.

d_gene,abundance,j_gene,v_gene,CDR3aa,CDR3nt
TRBD2,.,TRBJ2-7,TRBV5-4,CASSLAVAGDSYEQYF,TGTGCCAGCAGCTTGGCGGTAGCGGGAGACTCCTACGAGCAGTACTTC
TRBD1,.,TRBJ1-1,TRBV2,CASRDRGLRYTEAFF,TGTGCCAGCAGGGACAGGGGGCTCAGGTACACTGAAGCTTTCTTT
.,.,TRBJ1-1,TRBV29-1,CSGARDTEAFF,TGCAGCGGAGCCAGGGACACTGAAGCTTTCTTT
.,many,TRBJ1-2,TRBV4-1,CASSQGIDFYGYTF,TGCGCCAGCAGCCAAGGAATAGATTTCTATGGCTACACCTTC
.,few,TRBJ1-1,TRBV29-1,CSVGVGNTEAFF,TGCAGCGTTGGAGTAGGGAACACTGAAGCTTTCTTT
.,.,TRBJ1-1,TRBV29-1,CSVGQSNTEAFF,TGCAGCGTTGGACAGTCTAACACTGAAGCTTTCTTT
.,few,TRBJ2-5,TRBV2,CASSQYQETQYF,TGTGCCAGCAGTCAATACCAAGAGACCCAGTACTTC
.,.,TRBJ1-5,TRBV4-1,CASSQGEQLGYQPQHF,TGCGCCAGCAGCCAAGGGGAACAGTTGGGGTATCAGCCCCAGCATTTT
.,.,TRBJ2-2,TRBV7-8,CASNPTDSPNTGELFF,TGTGCCAGCAACCCAACCGACAGCCCGAACACCGGGGAGCTGTTTTTT
TRBD1,.,TRBJ1-3,TRBV4-3,CASSPQDRGGNTIYF,TGCGCCAGCAGCCCCCAGGACAGGGGTGGAAACACCATATATTTT
.,.,TRBJ2-5,TRBV15,CATSRVLSGQETQYF,TGTGCCACCAGCAGAGTTCTGAGCGGCCAAGAGACCCAGTACTTC
.,many,TRBJ2-1,TRBV14,CASSQVVGDEQFF,TGTGCCAGCAGCCAAGTGGTAGGCGATGAGCAGTTCTTC
.,.,TRBJ2-3,TRBV25-1,CASSEYSFTDTQYF,TGTGCCAGCAGTGAATACAGTTTCACAGATACGCAGTATTTT
.,.,TRBJ1-4,TRBV30,CAWSVGRGNEKLFF,TGTGCCTGGAGTGTAGGCAGGGGTAATGAAAAACTGTTTTTT
.,few,TRBJ1-2,TRBV29-1,CSVDRDGYTF,TGCAGCGTTGACAGGGATGGCTACACCTTC
.,once,TRBJ1-5,TRBV15,CATSSMFGGDQPQHF,TGTGCCACCAGCAGTATGTTTGGAGGTGATCAGCCCCAGCATTTT
.,.,TRBJ1-2,TRBV9,CASSGGPGANYGYTF,TGTGCCAGCAGCGGGGGACCGGGAGCTAACTATGGCTACACCTTC
.,.,TRBJ1-6,TRBV30,CAWTSLGARWNSPLHF,TGTGCCTGGACCTCCCTGGGGGCGAGGTGGAATTCACCCCTCCACTTT
.,few,TRBJ1-6,TRBV27,CASSLSPTGSPLHF,TGTGCCAGCAGTTTATCGCCAACGGGATCACCCCTCCACTTT
.,.,TRBJ1-2,TRBV29-1,CSVAVARAVDYGYTF,TGCAGCGTAGCAGTTGCCCGGGCAGTGGACTATGGCTACACCTTC
.,once,TRBJ1-1,TRBV6-1,CASWLTEAFF,TGTGCCAGTTGGCTGACTGAAGCTTTCTTT
.,.,TRBJ2-4,TRBV5-1,CASSSGTAENIQYF,TGCGCCAGCAGCTCCGGGACGGCAGAAAACATTCAGTACTTC
.,.,TRBJ2-3,TRBV9,CASSVVVGAVDTQYF,TGTGCCAGCAGCGTAGTAGTGGGGGCGGTCGATACGCAGTATTTT
TRBD2,few,TRBJ2-1,TRBV14,CASSQELGLADNEQFF,TGTGCCAGCAGCCAAGAGTTAGGGCTAGCGGACAATGAGCAGTTCTTC
.,.,TRBJ1-6,TRBV30,CAWQDVRNSPLHF,TGTGCCTGGCAAGACGTCAGGAATTCACCCCTCCACTTT
.,.,TRBJ2-7,TRBV29-1,CSYSGTLNEQYF,TGCAGCTACTCCGGGACACTTAACGAGCAGTACTTC
.,few,TRBJ1-1,TRBV20-1,CSARRVAEAFF,TGCAGTGCCCGGCGGGTAGCTGAAGCTTTCTTT
TRBD1,.,TRBJ1-1,TRBV7-2,CASSTRQGTEAFF,TGTGCCAGCAGCACCCGACAGGGCACTGAAGCTTTCTTT
.,.,TRBJ1-3,TRBV20-1,CSAPSGNTIYF,TGCAGTGCTCCCTCTGGAAACACCATATATTTT
TRBD1,.,TRBJ2-3,TRBV7-6,CASSLGQTTDTQYF,TGTGCCAGCAGCTTGGGACAGACCACAGATACGCAGTATTTT
TRBD2,.,TRBJ2-1,TRBV29-1,CSVGGTSGGNEQFF,TGCAGCGTTGGCGGTACTAGCGGAGGCAATGAGCAGTTCTTC
.,few,TRBJ1-2,TRBV30,CAWTGGYGYTF,TGTGCCTGGACGGGCGGCTATGGCTACACCTTC
.,.,TRBJ1-5,TRBV5-1,CASSLDTFTDQPQHF,TGCGCCAGCAGCTTGGACACTTTTACCGATCAGCCCCAGCATTTT
TRBD1,few,TRBJ1-2,TRBV7-9,CASSLRGQGNYGYTF,TGTGCCAGCAGCTTACGAGGACAGGGGAACTATGGCTACACCTTC
.,.,TRBJ2-7,TRBV7-2,CASSWDKGEQYF,TGTGCCAGCAGCTGGGACAAAGGCGAGCAGTACTTC
TRBD1,once,TRBJ2-5,TRBV29-1,CSIGQGPETQYF,TGCAGCATAGGACAGGGTCCGGAGACCCAGTACTTC
.,.,TRBJ2-2,TRBV10-3,CAITTGYTGELFF,TGTGCCATCACCACAGGGTACACCGGGGAGCTGTTTTTT
.,.,TRBJ2-7,TRBV7-2,CASSSGGTSYEQYF,TGTGCCAGCAGCTCTGGGGGGACCTCCTACGAGCAGTACTTC
.,few,TRBJ1-6,TRBV7-9,CASSLGGGLHF,TGTGCCAGCAGCTTAGGCGGAGGCCTCCACTTT
.,.,TRBJ2-5,TRBV11-2,CASSLAPSRETQYF,TGTGCCAGCAGCTTAGCGCCATCCCGAGAGACCCAGTACTTC
.,.,TRBJ2-3,TRBV2,CASRPTRDTQYF,TGTGCCAGCAGGCCAACTAGAGATACGCAGTATTTT
TRBD2,.,TRBJ2-3,TRBV9,CASSVATSGGPPEF,TGTGCCAGCAGCGTAGCTACTAGCGGGGGCCCCCCGGAATTT
.,.,TRBJ2-1,TRBV29-1,CSVEDRGRNEQFF,TGCAGCGTTGAAGATCGCGGGCGAAATGAGCAGTTCTTC
TRBD1,.,TRBJ2-1,TRBV18,CASSNRGDEQFF,TGTGCCAGCTCGAACAGGGGGGATGAGCAGTTCTTC
.,.,TRBJ1-2,TRBV18,CASSPSSPANYGYTF,TGTGCCAGCTCACCGTCTAGCCCAGCTAACTATGGCTACACCTTC
.,.,TRBJ1-1,TRBV30,CAWSTGLNTEAFF,TGTGCCTGGAGTACAGGGTTGAACACTGAAGCTTTCTTT
TRBD2,.,TRBJ2-3,TRBV11-2,CASSLGTRGTDTQYF,TGTGCCAGCAGCTTAGGGACTAGGGGCACAGATACGCAGTATTTT
.,.,TRBJ1-1,TRBV30,CAWSEDNQAFF,TGTGCCTGGAGTGAAGACAATCAAGCTTTCTTT
.,.,TRBJ1-1,TRBV7-2,CASSFTSTGSTEAFF,TGTGCCAGCAGCTTTACTTCTACGGGGAGCACTGAAGCTTTCTTT